The source of this T cell receptor (beta chain) is a study of T cells in localized non-small cell lung cancer. General study points: It was uninvolved adjacent lung that showed the highest T cell clonality, exceeding tumor.

The assay was immunoSEQ multiplex PCR, and TCRdb's table has in-frame clones only and misses some. This table has 65,000 to 80,000 clones, 70% to 85% appearing once. CDR3 length: 15 amino acids. The V and J ends lost 5 bases and 2 bases respectively, with 13 bases between them. Germline lookup yields CDR1 MNHNS and CDR2 SASEGT. Concerning this clone: Its specificity is not known.

The chain recombines TRBV6-1 with TRBJ1-3; TRBD1 might be the D (6 bases). The receptor's source is a female donor over 55 with stage I lung adenocarcinoma. The source was peripheral blood, collected before any cancer treatment. The CDR3 loop reads CASSLQGGTGNTIYF. The CDR3 region has the DNA TGTGCCAGCAGTCTTCAAGGGGGAACTGGAAACACCATATATTTT.